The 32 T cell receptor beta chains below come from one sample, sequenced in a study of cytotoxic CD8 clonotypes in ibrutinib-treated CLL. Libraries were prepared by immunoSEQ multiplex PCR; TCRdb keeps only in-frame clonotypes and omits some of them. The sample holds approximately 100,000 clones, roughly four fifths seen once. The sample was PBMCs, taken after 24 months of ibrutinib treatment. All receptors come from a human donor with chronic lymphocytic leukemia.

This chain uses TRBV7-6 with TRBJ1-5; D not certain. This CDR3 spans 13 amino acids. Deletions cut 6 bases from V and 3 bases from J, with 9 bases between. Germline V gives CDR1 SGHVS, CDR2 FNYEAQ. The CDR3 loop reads CASSRGFNQPQHF. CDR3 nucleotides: TGTGCCAGCAGTCGGGGATTCAATCAGCCCCAGCATTTT.

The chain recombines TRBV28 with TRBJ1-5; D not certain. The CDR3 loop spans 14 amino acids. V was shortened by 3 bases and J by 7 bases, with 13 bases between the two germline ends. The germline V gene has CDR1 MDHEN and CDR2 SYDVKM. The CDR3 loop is CASSFIRGRQPQHF. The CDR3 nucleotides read TGTGCCAGCAGTTTTATCCGTGGGAGGCAGCCCCAGCATTTT.

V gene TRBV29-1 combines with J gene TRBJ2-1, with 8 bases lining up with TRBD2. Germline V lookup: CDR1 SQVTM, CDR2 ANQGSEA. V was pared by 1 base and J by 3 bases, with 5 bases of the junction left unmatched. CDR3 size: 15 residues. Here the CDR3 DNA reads TGCAGCGTTGAAGGAGTAGCGGGAATCTACAATGAGCAGTTCTTC. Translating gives CSVEGVAGIYNEQFF.

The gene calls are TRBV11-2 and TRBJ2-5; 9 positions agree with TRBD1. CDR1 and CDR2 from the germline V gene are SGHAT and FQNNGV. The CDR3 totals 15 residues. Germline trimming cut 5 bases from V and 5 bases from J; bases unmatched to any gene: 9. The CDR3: CASSAGQGGRETQYF. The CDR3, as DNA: TGTGCCAGCAGCGCGGGACAGGGAGGGCGGGAGACCCAGTACTTC.

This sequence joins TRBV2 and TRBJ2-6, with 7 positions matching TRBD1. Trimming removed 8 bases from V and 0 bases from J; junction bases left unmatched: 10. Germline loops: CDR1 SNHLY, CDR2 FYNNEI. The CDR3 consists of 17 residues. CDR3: CASARTGQSSGANVLTF. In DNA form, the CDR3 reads TGTGCCAGCGCCCGGACAGGACAATCCTCTGGGGCCAACGTCCTGACTTTC.

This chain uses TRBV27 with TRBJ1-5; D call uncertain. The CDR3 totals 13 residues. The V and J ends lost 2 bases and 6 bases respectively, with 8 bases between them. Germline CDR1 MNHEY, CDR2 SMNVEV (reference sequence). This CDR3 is CASSLQRSQPQHF. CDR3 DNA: TGTGCCAGCAGTTTACAGCGGAGTCAGCCCCAGCATTTT.

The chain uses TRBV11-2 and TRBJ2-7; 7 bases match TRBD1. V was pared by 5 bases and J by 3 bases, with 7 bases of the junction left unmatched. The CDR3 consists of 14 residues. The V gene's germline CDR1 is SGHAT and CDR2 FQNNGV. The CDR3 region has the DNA TGTGCCAGCAGCAAAGACAGGGTGGACTACGAGCAGTACTTC. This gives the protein CASSKDRVDYEQYF.

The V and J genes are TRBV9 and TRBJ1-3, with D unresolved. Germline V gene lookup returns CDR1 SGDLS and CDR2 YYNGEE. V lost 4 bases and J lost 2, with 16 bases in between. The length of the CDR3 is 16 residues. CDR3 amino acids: CASSPMLGLPGNTIYF. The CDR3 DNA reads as TGTGCCAGCAGCCCGATGCTCGGACTGCCTGGAAACACCATATATTTT.

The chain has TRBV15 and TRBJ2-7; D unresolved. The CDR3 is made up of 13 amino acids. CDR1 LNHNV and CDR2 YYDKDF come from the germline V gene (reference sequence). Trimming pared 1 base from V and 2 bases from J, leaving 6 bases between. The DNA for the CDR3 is TGTGCCACCAGCAGAGGGCTCACCTACGAGCAGTACTTC. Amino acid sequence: CATSRGLTYEQYF.

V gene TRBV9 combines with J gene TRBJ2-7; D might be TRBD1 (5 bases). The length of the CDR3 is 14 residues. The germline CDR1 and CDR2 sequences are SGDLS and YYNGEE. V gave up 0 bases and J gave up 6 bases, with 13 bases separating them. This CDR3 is CASSVVGQGGEQYF. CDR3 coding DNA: TGTGCCAGCAGCGTAGTCGGGCAGGGTGGCGAGCAGTACTTC. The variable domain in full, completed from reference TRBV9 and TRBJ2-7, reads DSGVTQTPKHLITATGQRVTLRCSPRSGDLSVYWYQQSLDQGLQFLIQYYNGEERAKGNILERFSAQQFPDLHSELNLSSLELGDSALYFCASSVVGQGGEQYFGPGTRLTVT.

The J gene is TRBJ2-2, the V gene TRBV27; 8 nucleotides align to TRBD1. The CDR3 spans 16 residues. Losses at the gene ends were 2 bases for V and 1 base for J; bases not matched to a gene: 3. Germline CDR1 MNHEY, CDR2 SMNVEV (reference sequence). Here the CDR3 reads CASSLRQGRNTGELFF. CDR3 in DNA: TGTGCCAGCAGTTTACGACAGGGGAGGAACACCGGGGAGCTGTTTTTT.

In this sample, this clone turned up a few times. The DNA for the CDR3 is TGTGCCAGCAGCTTCCCGGGACTAGCGGGTTCGGTCTCAGATACGCAGTATTTT. It encodes CASSFPGLAGSVSDTQYF. V gene TRBV7-9 combines with J gene TRBJ2-3; 12 nucleotides match TRBD2. This CDR3 contains 18 residues. With 3 bases clipped from V and 4 bases from J, the junction kept 11 bases outside the gene matches. Germline CDR1 is SEHNR and CDR2 is FQNEAQ (reference sequence).

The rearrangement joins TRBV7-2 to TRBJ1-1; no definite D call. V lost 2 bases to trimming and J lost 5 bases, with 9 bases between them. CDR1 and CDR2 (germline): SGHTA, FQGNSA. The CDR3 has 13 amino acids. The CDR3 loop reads CASSLHMRTEAFF. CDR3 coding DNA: TGTGCCAGCAGCTTACACATGCGTACTGAAGCTTTCTTT.

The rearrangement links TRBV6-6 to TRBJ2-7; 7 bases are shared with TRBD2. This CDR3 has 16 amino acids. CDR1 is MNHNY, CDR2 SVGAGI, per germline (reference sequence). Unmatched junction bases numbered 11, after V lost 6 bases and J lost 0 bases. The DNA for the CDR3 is TGTGCCAGCAGGGGGCCCGGGGCGGGAGTCTCCTACGAGCAGTACTTC. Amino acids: CASRGPGAGVSYEQYF.

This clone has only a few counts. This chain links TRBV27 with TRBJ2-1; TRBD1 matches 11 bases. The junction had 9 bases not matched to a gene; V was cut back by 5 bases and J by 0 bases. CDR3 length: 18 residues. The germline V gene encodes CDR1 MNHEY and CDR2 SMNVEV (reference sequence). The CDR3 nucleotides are TGTGCCAGCAGTACCGCATGGACAGGGGGCGCCTCCTACAATGAGCAGTTCTTC. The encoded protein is CASSTAWTGGASYNEQFF.

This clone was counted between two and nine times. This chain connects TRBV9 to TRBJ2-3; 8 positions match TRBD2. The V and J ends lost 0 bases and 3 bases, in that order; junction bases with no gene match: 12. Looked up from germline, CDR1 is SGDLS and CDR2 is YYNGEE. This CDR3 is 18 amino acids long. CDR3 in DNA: TGTGCCAGCAGCGTAGCGGTCCACATTGCGGGAGGTACAGATACGCAGTATTTT. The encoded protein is CASSVAVHIAGGTDTQYF.

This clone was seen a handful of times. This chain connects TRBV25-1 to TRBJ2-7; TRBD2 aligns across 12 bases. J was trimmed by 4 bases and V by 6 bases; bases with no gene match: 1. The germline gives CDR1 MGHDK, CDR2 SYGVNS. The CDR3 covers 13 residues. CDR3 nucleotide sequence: TGTGCCAGCAGACTAGCGGGAGGTTACGAGCAGTACTTC. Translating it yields CASRLAGGYEQYF.

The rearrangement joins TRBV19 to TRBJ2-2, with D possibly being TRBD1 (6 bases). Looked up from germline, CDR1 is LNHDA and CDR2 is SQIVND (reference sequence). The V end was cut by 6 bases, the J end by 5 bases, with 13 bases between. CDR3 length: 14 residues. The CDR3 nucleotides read TGTGCCAGTAGGTCGGCAGGGGTGACCGGGGAGCTGTTTTTT. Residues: CASRSAGVTGELFF. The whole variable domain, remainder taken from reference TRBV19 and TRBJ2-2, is DGGITQSPKYLFRKEGQNVTLSCEQNLNHDAMYWYRQDPGQGLRLIYYSQIVNDFQKGDIAEGYSVSREKKESFPLTVTSAQKNPTAFYLCASRSAGVTGELFFGEGSRLTVL.

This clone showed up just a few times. The CDR3 here is CASSPQASGGEQFF. DNA for the CDR3: TGTGCCAGCAGCCCCCAGGCTTCCGGGGGTGAGCAGTTCTTC. The chain joins TRBV7-9 to TRBJ2-1; tentatively, D is TRBD2 (6 bases). Germline V gives CDR1 SEHNR, CDR2 FQNEAQ (reference sequence). Trimming left V 5 bases short and J 9 bases short, with 17 bases between. This CDR3 has 14 residues.

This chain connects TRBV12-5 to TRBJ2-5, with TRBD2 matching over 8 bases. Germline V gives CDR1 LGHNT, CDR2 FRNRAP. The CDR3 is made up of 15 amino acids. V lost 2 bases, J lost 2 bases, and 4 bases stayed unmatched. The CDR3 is CASGLYTGGQETQYF. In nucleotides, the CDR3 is TGTGCTAGTGGTTTGTACACGGGAGGGCAAGAGACCCAGTACTTC.

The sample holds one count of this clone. The DNA for the CDR3 is TGTGCCAGCAGCCAAGAGGGGTTTGACGGTGGTGCAAATGAGCAGTTCTTC. It codes for CASSQEGFDGGANEQFF. The V call is TRBV4-2, the J call TRBJ2-1; no clear D gene. There are 17 residues in the CDR3. Per germline, CDR1 LGHNA and CDR2 YNFKEQ. V lost 0 bases and J 7 bases, leaving 19 bases between the germline ends.

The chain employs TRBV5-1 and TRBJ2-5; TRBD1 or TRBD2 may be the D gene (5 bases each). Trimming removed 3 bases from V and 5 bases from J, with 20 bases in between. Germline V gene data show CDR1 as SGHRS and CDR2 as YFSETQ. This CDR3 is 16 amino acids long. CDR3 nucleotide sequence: TGCGCCAGCAGCTATGGGTCGGGACCCCTGGGGGAGACCCAGTACTTC. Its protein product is CASSYGSGPLGETQYF. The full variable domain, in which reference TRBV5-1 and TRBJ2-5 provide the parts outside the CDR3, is KAGVTQTPRYLIKTRGQQVTLSCSPISGHRSVSWYQQTPGQGLQFLFEYFSETQRNKGNFPGRFSGRQFSNSRSEMNVSTLELGDSALYLCASSYGSGPLGETQYFGPGTRLLVL.

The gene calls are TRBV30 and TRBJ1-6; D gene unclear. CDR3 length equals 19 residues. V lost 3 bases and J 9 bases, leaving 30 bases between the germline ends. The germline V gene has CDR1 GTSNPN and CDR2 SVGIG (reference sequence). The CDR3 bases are TGTGCCTGGAGGTTCACCGACGCTCCAATCGGGCCCACTCCTTCACCCCTCCACTTT. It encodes CAWRFTDAPIGPTPSPLHF.

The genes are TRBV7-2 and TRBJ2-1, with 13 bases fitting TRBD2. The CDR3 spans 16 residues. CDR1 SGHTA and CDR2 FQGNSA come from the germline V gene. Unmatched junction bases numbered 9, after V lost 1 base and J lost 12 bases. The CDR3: CASSLVGTSGTKGQFF. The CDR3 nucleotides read TGTGCCAGCAGCTTAGTCGGGACTAGCGGGACGAAGGGGCAGTTCTTC.

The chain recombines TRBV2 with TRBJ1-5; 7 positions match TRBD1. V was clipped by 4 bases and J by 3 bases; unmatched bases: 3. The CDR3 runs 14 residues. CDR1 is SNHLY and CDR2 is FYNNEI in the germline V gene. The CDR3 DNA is TGTGCCAGCAGTGGGGGACAGCCCAATCAGCCCCAGCATTTT. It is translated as CASSGGQPNQPQHF.

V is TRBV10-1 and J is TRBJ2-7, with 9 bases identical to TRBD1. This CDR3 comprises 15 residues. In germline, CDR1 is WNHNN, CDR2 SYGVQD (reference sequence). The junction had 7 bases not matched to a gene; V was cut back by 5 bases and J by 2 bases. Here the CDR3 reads CASSPGTGIPYEQYF. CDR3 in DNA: TGCGCCAGCAGTCCCGGGACAGGGATTCCCTACGAGCAGTACTTC.

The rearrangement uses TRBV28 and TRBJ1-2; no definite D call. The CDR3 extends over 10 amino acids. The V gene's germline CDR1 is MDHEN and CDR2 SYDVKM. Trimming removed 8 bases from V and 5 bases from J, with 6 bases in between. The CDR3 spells CASGSYGYTF. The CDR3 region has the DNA TGTGCCAGCGGATCGTATGGCTACACCTTC.

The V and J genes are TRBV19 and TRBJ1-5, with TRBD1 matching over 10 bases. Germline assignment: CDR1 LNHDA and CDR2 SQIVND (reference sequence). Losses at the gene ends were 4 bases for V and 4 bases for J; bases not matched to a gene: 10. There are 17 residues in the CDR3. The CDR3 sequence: CASSTTDRGHVNQPQHF. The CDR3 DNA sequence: TGTGCCAGTAGTACCACAGACAGGGGGCATGTTAATCAGCCCCAGCATTTT.

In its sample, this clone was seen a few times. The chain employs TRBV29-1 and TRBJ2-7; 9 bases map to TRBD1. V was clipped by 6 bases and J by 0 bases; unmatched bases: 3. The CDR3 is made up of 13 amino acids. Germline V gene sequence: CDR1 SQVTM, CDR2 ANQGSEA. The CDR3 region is CSVGDRDSYEQYF. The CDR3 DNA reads TGCAGCGTAGGGGACAGGGACTCCTACGAGCAGTACTTC.

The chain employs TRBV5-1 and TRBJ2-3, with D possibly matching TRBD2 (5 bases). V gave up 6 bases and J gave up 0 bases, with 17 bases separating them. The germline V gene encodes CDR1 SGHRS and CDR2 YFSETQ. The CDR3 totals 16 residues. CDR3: CASTSEAGSSTDTQYF. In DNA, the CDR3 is TGCGCCAGCACCTCTGAGGCGGGTTCTAGCACAGATACGCAGTATTTT.

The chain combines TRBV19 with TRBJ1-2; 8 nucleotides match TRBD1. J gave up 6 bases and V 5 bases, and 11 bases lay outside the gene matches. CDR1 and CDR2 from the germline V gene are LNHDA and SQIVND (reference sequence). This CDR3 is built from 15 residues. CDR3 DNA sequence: TGTGCCAGTAGTCACTTGGACAGGGATGGTGATGGCTACACCTTC. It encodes CASSHLDRDGDGYTF.

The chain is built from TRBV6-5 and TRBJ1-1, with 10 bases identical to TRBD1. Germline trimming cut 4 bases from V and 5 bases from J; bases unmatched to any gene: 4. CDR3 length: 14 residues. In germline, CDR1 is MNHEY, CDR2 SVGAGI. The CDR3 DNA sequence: TGTGCCAGCAGTTGGGACAGGGGAGGAACTGAAGCTTTCTTT. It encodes CASSWDRGGTEAFF.